The following is a T cell receptor beta chain sequence with its context. The antigen remains undetermined. A much more abundant neighbour one base away suggests this may be a read error. Through a sample-barcoded 5' primer and a J-beta primer mix, a second PCR was run for 7 to 11 cycles. TCRdb re-analysed the 5' RACE reads in MiXCR, keeping a single row per CDR3 protein. The sample lists hundreds of thousands of distinct CDR3 sequences, under 30% occurring once. Isolation per sample recovered at least 7 million PBMCs. The data are from a study of blood T cells in healthy people across ages. Study-level results: Per million T cells, the diversity of TCR beta decreased roughly linearly as age advanced. In the absence of known donor CMV status, changes in expanded clonotypes were possibly confounded.

Trimming pared 6 bases from V and 4 bases from J, leaving 16 bases between. The CDR3 is 15 residues long. The TCR was taken from a woman of 80 years or more in good health. The chain uses TRBV12-3 or TRBV12-4 and TRBJ1-5; D perhaps matches TRBD1 (6 bases). Sample: blood. The CDR3 DNA follows: TGTGCCAGCAGCCGGGGGGGGCCGGTAAATCAGCCCCAGCATTTT. Translation gives CASSRGGPVNQPQHF.